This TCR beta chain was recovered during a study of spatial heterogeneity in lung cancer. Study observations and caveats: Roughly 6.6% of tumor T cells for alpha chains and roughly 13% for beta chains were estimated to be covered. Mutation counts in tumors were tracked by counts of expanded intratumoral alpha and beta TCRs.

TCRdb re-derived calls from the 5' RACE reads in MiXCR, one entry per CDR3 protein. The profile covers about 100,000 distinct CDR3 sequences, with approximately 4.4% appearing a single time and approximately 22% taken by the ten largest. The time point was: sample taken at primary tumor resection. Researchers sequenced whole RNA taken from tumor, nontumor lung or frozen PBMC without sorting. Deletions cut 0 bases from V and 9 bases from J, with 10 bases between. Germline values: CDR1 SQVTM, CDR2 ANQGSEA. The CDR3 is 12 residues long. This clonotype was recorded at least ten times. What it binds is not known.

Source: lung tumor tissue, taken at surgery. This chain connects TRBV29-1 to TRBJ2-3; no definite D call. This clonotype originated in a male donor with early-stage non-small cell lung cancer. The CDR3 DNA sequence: TGCAGCGTTGAAGAAATCGGGCAAACGCAGTATTTT. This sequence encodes CSVEEIGQTQYF.